This T cell receptor (beta chain) comes out of a study of T-cell reconstitution after alpha-beta-depleted transplantation in children (dated by TCRdb to about 2016). For the study in its entirety: T-cell immune reconstitution after TCRalphabeta/CD19-depleted allogeneic hematopoietic cell transplantation in children was quantitatively tracked in the study by means of TCR repertoire profiling.

Here is what the overall study found, with its caveats: About two months after transplant, the apparently early recovery of alphabetaT-cell counts reportedly depended on just several hundred clones that had expanded rapidly and came from non-depleted graft cells. Over subsequent months, a decline in hyperexpanded clone frequencies was noted, and after one year, T-cell counts and TCRbeta diversity were mostly ascribed to newly produced T cells. In some patients, the high TCRbeta diversity seen at day 60 was put down to recipient T cells and intrathymic progenitors that had survived conditioning.

Read against the paper, the sample's treatment or condition label means: allogeneic hematopoietic cell transplantation with graft depleted of TCRalphabeta T cells and CD19 B cells. The children who served as transplant recipients had been given grafts of TCRalphabeta/CD19-depleted allogeneic hematopoietic cells. To prepare the library, PCR was applied. Reads for this sample came from an Illumina HiSeq 2500. TCR libraries were prepared with molecular barcoding, using unique molecular identifiers to normalize TCRbeta repertoire quantification. TCRdb reprocessed the public reads (quality trimming at Q25 with fastp, clone calling with MiXCR) and kept in-frame beta chains. Rows with a matching CDR3 protein are joined into one entry that keeps the most common DNA and genes. Counted in this sample were about 300,000 distinct CDR3 sequences; 7.5% to 9% of them appeared once. Approximately 9.6% of the sample goes to the ten largest clones.

This clonotype was seen many times. Its target antigen remains unknown. There are no base qualities to consult, and no much larger clone falls within one base. The receptor's source is a female patient aged 2 to 10 who had a stem cell transplant for Fanconi anemia, so the T cells may come from the graft donor. This specimen was peripheral blood, taken 360 days after TCRalphabeta/CD19-depleted stem cell transplant.

The CDR3 is CASSYQGAGNYEQYF. The nucleotide sequence is given as TGTGCCAGCAGTTATCAAGGGGCAGGAAACTACGAGCAGTACTTC. The chain joins TRBV28 to TRBJ2-7; the D region possibly corresponds to TRBD1 (5 bases align). For CDR1 and CDR2, the germline V gene lists MDHEN and SYDVKM. The V and J ends are trimmed by 4 bases and 3 bases, leaving 16 bases between them. The CDR3 measures 15 amino acids from cysteine to phenylalanine. The kept DNA is CDR3 alone, 45 bases in frame from the first base.